The rows below give T cell receptor beta chains drawn from one sample of a study of blood T cell repertoires in COVID-19. The method was immunoSEQ multiplex PCR; TCRdb's version includes in-frame clones alone and lacks a portion of them. The sample has 250,000 to 300,000 clones; over 70% are singletons. Specimen: peripheral blood. The receptors originated from a woman of 80 years or more with acute or convalescent COVID-19. CDR3s include the opening cysteine and the closing phenylalanine or tryptophan. The D gene is left open where the match is weak. Size is stated for part of the rows, as once, few or many counts, or as a class when the clone is expanded.

j_call	clone_size	d_call	v_call	cdr3_nt	cdr3_aa
TRBJ1-3	NA	TRBD1	TRBV10-3	TGTGCCATCAGGACAGGGGGGGCTGGAAACACCATATATTTT	CAIRTGGAGNTIYF
TRBJ1-1	few	TRBD1	TRBV29-1	TGCAGCGTGTCCAGGGGGACTGAAGCTTTCTTT	CSVSRGTEAFF
TRBJ1-6	NA	NA	TRBV7-2	TGTGCCAGCAGCCCAAGGGGGAGGGAGACCTATAATTCACCCCTCCACTTT	CASSPRGRETYNSPLHF
TRBJ2-7	NA	TRBD1	TRBV4-3	TGCGCCAGCAGCCAAGATGGGGGACAGACGGTCGAGCAGTACTTC	CASSQDGGQTVEQYF
TRBJ2-1	once	TRBD1	TRBV9	TGTGCCAGCAGCGCGACAGGGTTTCCCTACAATGAGCAGTTCTTC	CASSATGFPYNEQFF
TRBJ1-4	NA	TRBD1	TRBV5-1	TGCGCCAGCAGCTCCGGGACAGGGGTCACTAATGAAAAACTGTTTTTT	CASSSGTGVTNEKLFF
TRBJ2-5	once	TRBD2	TRBV9	TGTGCCAGCAGCGTAGGGGCTAGCGGGGGTGTACAAGAGACCCAGTACTTC	CASSVGASGGVQETQYF
TRBJ2-7	NA	TRBD2	TRBV5-4	TGTGCCAGCAGCTCAGGGACTAGCGGGAGCCGCGAGCAGTACTTC	CASSSGTSGSREQYF
TRBJ1-1	NA	NA	TRBV18	TGTGCCAGCTCACGAAGACAGACGGAAAACACTGAAGCTTTCTTT	CASSRRQTENTEAFF
TRBJ2-1	NA	TRBD2	TRBV5-1	TGCGCCAGCAGCTTGGGGTCCGGACTAGTGGCAAAGAGCTCCTACAATGAGCAGTTCTTC	CASSLGSGLVAKSSYNEQFF
TRBJ1-1	NA	NA	TRBV6-1	TGTGCCAGCAGTGAAGTAGGAGGATCGGAGACCGAAGCTTTCTTT	CASSEVGGSETEAFF
TRBJ1-2	once	NA	TRBV10-1	TGCGCCAGCAGTGAGTCAGGTGCAGGCGAGGGGGGGTGCTACACCTTC	CASSESGAGEGGCYTF
TRBJ1-2	few	NA	TRBV5-1	TGCGCCAGCAGCCTCACGGGGGAGGACTATGGCTACACCTTC	CASSLTGEDYGYTF
TRBJ1-2	NA	TRBD1	TRBV7-2	TGTGCCAGCAGTTGGACAGGGTTAAACTATGGCTACACCTTC	CASSWTGLNYGYTF
TRBJ2-7	NA	NA	TRBV18	TGTGCCAGCTCACCAGAGAATTCTCGGGGGCAGTACTTC	CASSPENSRGQYF
TRBJ2-1	few	NA	TRBV19	TGTGCCAGTAAGGTAGCCGGGACACCAGAATACAATGAGCAGTTCTTC	CASKVAGTPEYNEQFF
TRBJ1-1	NA	NA	TRBV10-2	TGCGCCAGCGGGTGGAGGGAGGACACTGAAGCTTTCTTT	CASGWREDTEAFF
TRBJ2-1	NA	NA	TRBV7-9	TGTGCCAGCAGCTTGCTCAGGCTAAATGAGCAGTTCTTC	CASSLLRLNEQFF
TRBJ2-3	few	TRBD2	TRBV5-1	TGCGCCAGCAGCTTTAACGGGGGGAGCACAGATACGCAGTATTTT	CASSFNGGSTDTQYF
TRBJ2-2	NA	NA	TRBV30	TGTGCCTGGTCGCGACAGGTGAACACCGGGGAGCTGTTTTTT	CAWSRQVNTGELFF
TRBJ1-5	NA	NA	TRBV27	TGTGCCAGCAGTACTTGGACAGATAGCAATCAGCCCCAGCATTTT	CASSTWTDSNQPQHF
TRBJ2-3	NA	TRBD2	TRBV7-8	TGTGCCAGCAGCTTAGCCGGAAACCAGCGGGGGGCGCGGGATACGCAGTATTTT	CASSLAGNQRGARDTQYF
TRBJ1-2	many	TRBD1	TRBV7-9	TGTGCCAGCCCGGGCAGGGGGCCTTCCGCGTACTATGGCTACACCTTC	CASPGRGPSAYYGYTF
TRBJ2-7	NA	NA	TRBV19	TGTGCCAGTAGTCCGCAGGGCCTCTACGAGCAGTACTTC	CASSPQGLYEQYF
TRBJ1-6	few	TRBD1	TRBV7-2	TGTGCCAGCAGCTTAGAAGGGACAGGGGGGGGTTCACCCCTCCACTTT	CASSLEGTGGGSPLHF
TRBJ1-4	NA	TRBD1	TRBV7-9	TGTGCCAGCAGCCGAGGACAGGCGGAGGGGCGTGAAAAACTGTTTTTT	CASSRGQAEGREKLFF
TRBJ1-5	NA	NA	TRBV12-3/TRBV12-4	TGTGCCAGCAGTTTGTCGGGGTTCCAGCCCCAGCATTTT	CASSLSGFQPQHF
TRBJ1-1	NA	NA	TRBV6-1	TGTGCCAGCAGTGAGGGAGGGCACACTGAAGCTTTCTTT	CASSEGGHTEAFF
TRBJ1-2	NA	TRBD1	TRBV27	TGTGCCAGCAGGGGAAGCCGGGACAGACTTTATGGCTACACCTTC	CASRGSRDRLYGYTF
TRBJ1-5	NA	TRBD1	TRBV20-1	TGCAGTGCTAGTGCTGGGGGGACAGGGAATCAGCCCCAGCATTTT	CSASAGGTGNQPQHF
TRBJ2-1	NA	TRBD1	TRBV6-1	TGTGCCAGCAGTGATTGGGGGCAGGGGGTACAGTTCTTC	CASSDWGQGVQFF
TRBJ1-2	NA	NA	TRBV5-4	TGTGCCAGCAGCCCCGAGGTAGACGGCAACTATGGCTACACCTTC	CASSPEVDGNYGYTF
TRBJ1-2	NA	TRBD1	TRBV6-5	TGTGCCAGCAGTCACCAAGGGACAGGGGAGTATGGCTACACCTTC	CASSHQGTGEYGYTF
TRBJ1-5	NA	NA	TRBV28	TGTGCCAGCAGTTCCTACAGGGTCCCGCCCCAGCATTTT	CASSSYRVPPQHF
TRBJ1-1	NA	TRBD1	TRBV18	TGTGCCAGCTCACCAGACAGGGGCGGGGAAGCTTTCTTT	CASSPDRGGEAFF
TRBJ2-2	NA	TRBD1	TRBV9	TGTGCCAGCAGCCCCAGGGGGACCGCGAACACCGGGGAGCTGTTTTTT	CASSPRGTANTGELFF
TRBJ2-1	NA	TRBD2	TRBV14	TGTGCCAGCAGCCAAAGGACTAGCGGGGGGATCCCCTACAATGAGCAGTTCTTC	CASSQRTSGGIPYNEQFF
TRBJ2-7	NA	TRBD2	TRBV18	TGTGCCAGCTCACCCGGGCCGGGAGGGTACGAGCAGTACTTC	CASSPGPGGYEQYF
TRBJ1-1	NA	NA	TRBV19	TGTGCCACCAGTACAGGGCTCCTGAGCACTGAAGCTTTCTTT	CATSTGLLSTEAFF
TRBJ1-3	NA	NA	TRBV2	TGTGCCAGCAGCTCAGAACCCGCTGGAAACACCATATATTTT	CASSSEPAGNTIYF
TRBJ2-7	NA	NA	TRBV6-5	TGTGCCAGCAGGCCCAGCTCCTACGAGCAGTACTTC	CASRPSSYEQYF
TRBJ2-1	NA	TRBD2	TRBV3-1/TRBV3-2	TGTGCCAGCAGCCTCGGGACTAGCGGGAGGTGGAATGAGCAGTTCTTC	CASSLGTSGRWNEQFF
TRBJ2-7	NA	TRBD2	TRBV29-1	TGCAGCGTTCAGAATGGCGGGAGGGTGGACGAGCAGTACTTC	CSVQNGGRVDEQYF
TRBJ2-7	many	NA	TRBV11-2	TGTGCCAGCAGCTTGGAGACGCCCTCTTACGAGCAGTACTTC	CASSLETPSYEQYF
TRBJ1-3	NA	NA	TRBV10-2	TGCGCCAGCAGTGTACAAGGACTGACCTCTGGAAACACCATATATTTT	CASSVQGLTSGNTIYF
TRBJ2-3	NA	NA	TRBV3-1/TRBV3-2	TGTGCCAGCAGCCAGGGCCTTCCGGGAAATACGCAGTATTTT	CASSQGLPGNTQYF
TRBJ1-5	few	TRBD1	TRBV12-3/TRBV12-4	TGTGCCAGTTCCGGGGACAGGGCCCAGCATTTT	CASSGDRAQHF
TRBJ2-5	NA	NA	TRBV12-3/TRBV12-4	TGTGCCAGCAGTTTATCCGGGAAGACCCAGTACTTC	CASSLSGKTQYF
TRBJ2-3	once	TRBD2	TRBV11-2	TGTGCCAGCAGCTTAGGCGGACTAGCGGGAGGGGGTACGCAGTATTTT	CASSLGGLAGGGTQYF
TRBJ2-3	NA	TRBD2	TRBV9	TGTGCCAGCAGCGGGACTAGCGGGAGCGCAGATACGCAGTATTTT	CASSGTSGSADTQYF
TRBJ1-5	NA	NA	TRBV25-1	TGTGCCAGCAGTGATAGTAATCAGCCCCAGCATTTT	CASSDSNQPQHF
TRBJ2-1	NA	TRBD2	TRBV3-1/TRBV3-2	TGTGCCAGCAGCCAACTGACTAGCGGTTACAATGAGCAGTTCTTC	CASSQLTSGYNEQFF
TRBJ1-1	NA	NA	TRBV9	TGTGCCAGCAGCGTAGTCGGGGGGATGAACACTGAAGCTTTCTTT	CASSVVGGMNTEAFF